This T cell receptor (beta chain) was recovered during a study of T-cell memory formation after mild COVID-19 (dated by TCRdb to the early 2020s). Broadly, across the study: TCR sequence clusters from the two donors were largely donor specific. In a couple of donors, T-cell clones that expanded and contracted after mild COVID-19 were followed by sequencing TCRalpha and TCRbeta repertoires longitudinally. Two young, previously healthy adult volunteers, one female and one male, were included in the cohort. The investigation overall reported the following: The detection of some responding clones in pre-infection memory suggests that pre-existing cross-reactive memory T cells joined the SARS-CoV-2 response. From day 15 to 85, contracting clones showed balanced CD4/CD8 phenotypes, whereas a second wave of clones that expanded from day 15 to 37 leaned towards CD4+. Contracting CD4+ clones were found mainly in CM and EM memory subsets, while CD8+ clones were enriched in EMRA. Only a couple of mild cases were covered in the study, and larger cohorts including severe cases with pre-infection samples were considered necessary. The second-wave clones that peaked on day 37 were not confirmed to be SARS-CoV-2 specific.

As regards this clonotype: The specificity of this receptor is unknown. No quality values exist for individual bases; no much larger clone is one base distant.

The sample was run on an Illumina NovaSeq 6000. TCRalpha and TCRbeta cDNA libraries were constructed by 5'RACE with constant-segment primers, with sample barcodes and unique molecular identifiers being introduced. RNA was extracted from every sample with Trizol reagent. Library amplification was performed in two PCR steps, and a second sample barcode and Illumina TruSeq adapters were introduced in the second step. Sequencing of libraries was performed on an Illumina NovaSeq with 2 x 150 bp paired-end reads. Per the source publication's procedure: With migec v1.2.7, reads were demultiplexed and then collapsed into UMI-guided consensus sequences. With mixcr v2.1.11, UMI consensuses were aligned to TRA and TRB V and J templates and assembled into clonotypes. A clonotype was counted as expanded or contracted only if both edgeR and NoisET called the change significant, with noise models trained on biological replicates. edgeR calls used a false discovery rate-adjusted p below 0.01 and a log2 fold-change threshold of 1. As an exploratory analysis of dynamics, max-normalized trajectories of the 1000 most abundant clonotypes were examined with PCA combined with hierarchical clustering. Each responding clone was given a CD4 or CD8 phenotype based on the CD4+ and CD8+ repertoires, which had been sequenced separately. The public sequencing data were trimmed at Q25 with fastp and processed into clonotypes with MiXCR by TCRdb, which kept only in-frame beta chains. Each CDR3 protein gets just one entry, which takes the most common genes and DNA from the rows behind it. The V and J calls come from TCRdb's annotation, not from the publication. The sample records over 500,000 distinct CDR3 sequences, roughly 17% of which are singletons. About 7.4% of the sample comes from the top ten.

Per the germline V gene, SNHLY is the CDR1 and FYNNEI is the CDR2. Spanning cysteine to phenylalanine, the CDR3 consists of 16 amino acids. The CDR3 DNA has 48 bases and is translated from base 1. The V end gives up 7 bases and the J end 0 bases, leaving 8 bases in the junction not matched to a gene. Ficoll-Paque density gradient centrifugation was the method used to isolate PBMCs. The receptor chain draws on TRBV2 and TRBJ2-4, and 8 bases in between align with TRBD2. The material sequenced was PBMCs or a T cell subset sorted from them (not recorded which). The sequence came from an adult woman who had mild COVID-19 (a few samples of this study predate the infection). The sample titles of this study are shuffled in the database, so cell type and time point are left out; the donor was told from shared clones. DNA sequence: TGTGCCAGCACCGCCGGGGGGGCACTAGCCAAAAACATTCAGTACTTC. The translation is CASTAGGALAKNIQYF.